Sequencing of this T cell receptor (beta chain) was carried out in a study of blood T cells in healthy people across ages. Whenever a sample was processed, at least 6.5 million PBMCs were isolated. The sample holds many counts of this clonotype. What it binds is unknown. Looked up from germline, CDR1 is SQVTM and CDR2 is ANQGSEA. With 3 bases removed from V and 2 bases from J, the gap between germline ends came to 7 bases. The CDR3 spans 12 residues. Study-wide results and limits: TCR beta diversity tracked closely with naive T cell percentage.

Through a sample-barcoded 5' primer and a J-beta primer mix, a second PCR was run for 7 to 11 cycles. Unique molecular identifiers of 12 random nucleotides labeled each cDNA. Using its own MiXCR run on the 5' RACE reads, TCRdb lists one record per CDR3 protein. Of roughly 800,000 distinct CDR3 sequences detected, 20% to 25% appear once; the ten largest clones hold 3% to 4%. These data were also filed under a second study, of T cells of mothers and their children. From that paper: In the second PCR, M1S primer introduced barcodes and 2-4 random bases.

This TCR derives from a boy between 10 and 17 years old in good health. V and J are TRBV29-1 and TRBJ2-5, with D possibly being TRBD1 (5 bases). The sequenced material came from blood. DNA of the CDR3: TGCAGCGTTGACCGGACACAAGAGACCCAGTACTTC. Amino acids: CSVDRTQETQYF. Using reference TRBV29-1 and TRBJ2-5 for the parts outside the CDR3, the full variable domain is SAVISQKPSRDICQRGTSLTIQCQVDSQVTMMFWYRQQPGQSLTLIATANQGSEATYESGFVIDKFPISRPNLTFSTLTVSNMSPEDSSIYLCSVDRTQETQYFGPGTRLLVL.